The clone carrying this T cell receptor beta chain appeared a single time. Its specificity is unknown. Looked up from germline, CDR1 is SEHNR and CDR2 is FQNEAQ (reference sequence). V lost 1 base, J lost 0 bases, and 7 bases lay in between. The CDR3 is made up of 14 amino acids. The treatment: some 20 received Ad26.COV2.S at low or high dose, single or two shots; about 5 received placebo; per-sample allocation not given. Sampling occurred on day 63 after the first vaccine or placebo injection. The donor was a Boston adult aged 18-55 years. Ad26 vector vaccine expressed Wuhan-strain SARS-CoV-2 spike. This sample is drawn from a study of Ad26.COV2.S vaccination and SARS-CoV-2 variants. The study's findings and limits: The placebo group had lower spike-specific TCR breadth than the vaccine recipients did.

Measured with immunoSEQ multiplex PCR; TCRdb has only the in-frame clones, and not every one. The repertoire holds 400,000 to 500,000 clones, with roughly 89% as singletons. The chain links TRBV7-9 to TRBJ2-7; D not certain. This receptor was identified in a person between 18 and 60 years old who received the Ad26.COV2.S COVID-19 vaccine or a placebo. Source: peripheral blood, taken in a trial of Ad26.COV2.S vaccine versus placebo. The chain's CDR3 is CASSLGISSYEQYV. CDR3 sequence (DNA): TGTGCCAGCAGCTTAGGGATCTCCTCCTACGAGCAGTACGTC.